These 12 T cell receptor beta chains share one sample of origin, sequenced in a study of blood T cell repertoires in COVID-19. Using immunoSEQ multiplex PCR, the repertoire was profiled, and TCRdb retains in-frame clones only, with some absent. The sample carries around 250,000 clones, around nine tenths recorded once. Sequencing used peripheral blood. The receptors derive from a woman in her forties who had recovered from COVID-19.

This chain links TRBV27 with TRBJ2-5; 11 bases align to TRBD2. CDR3 length equals 14 residues. Trimming cost V 8 bases and J 5 bases; bases outside gene matches: 7. CDR1 and CDR2 (germline): MNHEY, SMNVEV (reference sequence). CDR3 sequence reads: CASGGLAEPETQYF. CDR3 bases: TGTGCCAGCGGGGGACTAGCGGAACCGGAGACCCAGTACTTC.

In DNA, the CDR3 is TGTGCCAGCAGCTTAGGAGGTGGAGCTCAGCCCCAGCATTTT. Amino acids: CASSLGGGAQPQHF. The J gene is TRBJ1-5, the V gene TRBV11-2; the D is unclear. Germline lookup yields CDR1 SGHAT and CDR2 FQNNGV. V was shortened by 1 base and J by 6 bases, with 10 bases between the two germline ends. The length of the CDR3 is 14 residues.

The V and J genes are TRBV3-1 (or the pseudogene TRBV3-2) and TRBJ2-2; 12 bases fit TRBD2. J lost 3 bases, V lost 3 bases, and 2 bases had no gene match. Germline CDR1 is LGHDT and CDR2 is YNNKEL (reference sequence). This CDR3 contains 16 residues. In nucleotides, the CDR3 is TGTGCCAGCAGCCAGCTAGCGGGAGGGTACACCGGGGAGCTGTTTTTT. It encodes CASSQLAGGYTGELFF.

This sequence joins TRBV25-1 and TRBJ1-1; D is undetermined. Germline-derived CDR1 and CDR2 are MGHDK and SYGVNS. With 8 bases removed from V and 1 base from J, the gap between germline ends came to 11 bases. CDR3 length equals 13 residues. CDR3 in amino acids: CASAAFRNTEAFF. CDR3 nucleotides: TGTGCCAGCGCTGCCTTCAGGAACACTGAAGCTTTCTTT.

This chain connects TRBV18 to TRBJ1-1; 8 nucleotides line up with TRBD1. The CDR3 extends over 15 amino acids. Looked up from germline, CDR1 is KGHSH and CDR2 is LQKENI. Trimming at V came to 3 bases and at J to 0 bases, leaving 3 bases not matched to a gene. The CDR3 sequence is CASSPRQGMNTEAFF. The CDR3 DNA is TGTGCCAGCTCACCGAGACAGGGGATGAACACTGAAGCTTTCTTT.

V is TRBV11-3 and J is TRBJ2-1, with 13 bases lining up with TRBD2. The length of the CDR3 is 15 residues. Germline V gene data show CDR1 as SGHNT and CDR2 as YENEEA. V dropped 5 bases and J dropped 6; count of bases not matched to a gene: 4. The CDR3 is CASSTGTSGTNEQFF. The DNA of the CDR3 is TGTGCCAGCAGCACCGGGACTAGCGGGACCAATGAGCAGTTCTTC.

The J gene is TRBJ2-7, the V gene TRBV15; TRBD1 agrees at 9 bases. Germline loops: CDR1 LNHNV, CDR2 YYDKDF (reference sequence). V was clipped by 0 bases and J by 5 bases; unmatched bases: 2. The CDR3 is 14 residues long. The CDR3 DNA is TGTGCCACCAGCAGAGATCGGGACAGGGACGAGCAGTACTTC. It is translated as CATSRDRDRDEQYF.

The chain couples TRBV10-3 to TRBJ1-1; D might be TRBD1 (5 bases). The CDR3 covers 22 residues. V was shortened by 0 bases and J by 3 bases, with 32 bases between the two germline ends. Germline V gives CDR1 ENHRY, CDR2 SYGVKD. CDR3 nucleotide sequence: TGTGCCATCAGTGAGTCCAGCGGATCGGTTCGACCGGGGGGAGTTGGCCACACTGAAGCTTTCTTT. The encoded protein is CAISESSGSVRPGGVGHTEAFF.

This chain uses TRBV5-1 with TRBJ1-1; D perhaps matches TRBD1 (5 bases). V was shortened by 0 bases and J by 5 bases, with 14 bases between the two germline ends. Germline loops: CDR1 SGHRS, CDR2 YFSETQ. The CDR3 sequence is 15 residues long. The CDR3 DNA is TGCGCCAGCAGCTTGGCCGGCTCAGGGAATACTGAAGCTTTCTTT. Amino acid sequence: CASSLAGSGNTEAFF. The full variable domain, with the rest looked up from reference TRBV5-1 and TRBJ1-1, is KAGVTQTPRYLIKTRGQQVTLSCSPISGHRSVSWYQQTPGQGLQFLFEYFSETQRNKGNFPGRFSGRQFSNSRSEMNVSTLELGDSALYLCASSLAGSGNTEAFFGQGTRLTVV.

This clone was picked up a small number of times. The V call is TRBV20-1, the J call TRBJ1-4; D remains ambiguous. V was clipped by 3 bases and J by 8 bases, with 10 bases between them. This CDR3 contains 12 residues. The germline V gene encodes CDR1 DFQATT and CDR2 SNEGSKA (reference sequence). This CDR3 reads CSASTRMEKLFF. The CDR3 DNA follows: TGCAGTGCTAGTACCAGGATGGAAAAACTGTTTTTT.

The chain has TRBV28 and TRBJ2-7, with D possibly being TRBD1 (5 bases). The CDR3 has 12 residues. Looked up from germline, CDR1 is MDHEN and CDR2 is SYDVKM. Trimming left V 1 base short and J 6 bases short, with 7 bases between. The CDR3 coding sequence is TGTGCCAGCAGTTTATTAGGGGTCGAGCAGTACTTC. This codes for CASSLLGVEQYF.

This clone was seen only once. The chain joins TRBV6-5 to TRBJ2-4; 9 nucleotides line up with TRBD1. Trimming took 5 bases from V and 1 from J; bases not matched to a gene: 3. The CDR3 has 15 amino acids. From germline, CDR1 is MNHEY and CDR2 SVGAGI. The CDR3 spells CASSPGTGAKNIQYF. The CDR3 DNA reads as TGTGCCAGCAGTCCGGGGACAGGGGCCAAAAACATTCAGTACTTC.